Listed below are T cell receptor beta chains from one sample, sequenced in a study of T cells after posttransplantation cyclophosphamide. Assay: immunoSEQ multiplex PCR; the TCRdb copy retains only in-frame clones and omits some. The repertoire consists of 15,000 to 20,000 clones, with 75% to 90% occurring once and the leading ten covering around 7.9%. Sequencing was performed on PBMCs, taken after allogeneic stem cell transplant with posttransplant cyclophosphamide. The receptors were gathered from a female patient in her thirties or forties who received an allogeneic stem cell transplant from a related donor, was CMV-positive, and had no GVHD. A share of the T cells may be of graft donor origin. The CDR3 runs from the conserved cysteine through the conserved F or W. Fields, in order: clone size, V gene, J gene, D gene, CDR3 DNA, CDR3 protein. A D gene is named only where the DNA matches it firmly. The size entry is marked missing in some rows and otherwise reads once, few, many or a size class.

once	TRBV9	TRBJ2-3	NA	TGTGCCAGCAGCGTAGATCGGGCAGATACGCAGTATTTT	CASSVDRADTQYF
NA	TRBV19	TRBJ2-2	TRBD2	TGTGCCAGTAGTACCCACCTCCGGTTTCTAGCGGAGAACACCGGGGAGCTGTTTTTT	CASSTHLRFLAENTGELFF
NA	TRBV5-1	TRBJ2-6	NA	TGCGCCAGCAGCCCAAACAGGGTCCCCGGGGCCAACGTCCTGACTTTC	CASSPNRVPGANVLTF
NA	TRBV28	TRBJ1-1	NA	TGTGCCAGCCCTCCCGCTGGCGGCGCGGGTGAAGCTTTCTTT	CASPPAGGAGEAFF
NA	TRBV2	TRBJ1-3	NA	TGTGCCAGCAGTGAAGGGGCTTGGGCAGCTGGAAACACCATATATTTT	CASSEGAWAAGNTIYF
NA	TRBV28	TRBJ2-1	TRBD2	TGTGCCAGCAGTTCGTATAGCGGGAGGTCTGATGAGCAGTTCTTC	CASSSYSGRSDEQFF
NA	TRBV5-6	TRBJ2-7	TRBD1	TGTGCCAGCAGCCGACTCGTAGGTGGGGGGGGACAGGGGAACTACGAGCAGTACTTC	CASSRLVGGGGQGNYEQYF
NA	TRBV19	TRBJ1-1	NA	TGTGCCAGTCGTCCTAATGAGTTTCGAGGGGGCACTGAAGCTTTCTTT	CASRPNEFRGGTEAFF
NA	TRBV7-3	TRBJ2-7	NA	TGTGCCAGCAGCTCGATCCAGGGGGGCGAGCAGTACTTC	CASSSIQGGEQYF
once	TRBV5-1	TRBJ2-7	TRBD2	TGCGCCGGCAGAAATAGCGGGAGGCCCCTGGACGAGCAGTACTTC	CAGRNSGRPLDEQYF
NA	TRBV28	TRBJ1-1	TRBD1	TGTGCCAGCAGTCCGACAGGGGTTAGGAACACTGAAGCTTTCTTT	CASSPTGVRNTEAFF
NA	TRBV7-2	TRBJ2-3	TRBD2	TGTGCCAGCAGTGCGGGCGGGAGATCAGATACGCAGTATTTT	CASSAGGRSDTQYF
NA	TRBV28	TRBJ1-5	TRBD1	TGTGCCGGGGGGGGACAGGGCGGATATCAGCCCCAGCATTTT	CAGGGQGGYQPQHF
NA	TRBV29-1	TRBJ2-7	TRBD2	TGCAGCGTGACTAGCGGGAGGGCCAATGGGTACGAGCAGTACTTC	CSVTSGRANGYEQYF
NA	TRBV7-3	TRBJ2-5	NA	TGTGCCAGCAGCTTAACGGGGGCCCTTCAAGAGACCCAGTACTTC	CASSLTGALQETQYF
NA	TRBV7-9	TRBJ2-7	TRBD2	TGTGCCAGCACTCAAACCCCTGGCGGGAGCTCCTACGAGCAGTACTTC	CASTQTPGGSSYEQYF
NA	TRBV7-2	TRBJ1-2	NA	TGTGCCAGCAGCCCCAGGACAGATCTTAACTATGGCTACACCTTC	CASSPRTDLNYGYTF
NA	TRBV28	TRBJ2-5	NA	TGTGCCAGCAGCCCTCAGCCTCGGGATCAAGAGACCCAGTACTTC	CASSPQPRDQETQYF